These 32 T cell receptor beta chains share one sample of origin, sequenced in a study of CD8 T cells in ankylosing spondylitis. Points from the study as a whole: A motif of eight or nine highly homologous TCR beta variants was seen as apparently characteristic of ankylosing spondylitis blood.

A single record per CDR3 protein comes from TCRdb applying MiXCR to the 5' RACE reads. The repertoire consists of roughly 220,000 distinct CDR3 sequences, with 15% to 20% occurring once and the leading ten covering approximately 40%. These TCRs' antigens remain unknown. The sequenced material came from blood, either unsorted or a sorted T cell fraction (not recorded which). These receptors were taken from a male donor with ankylosing spondylitis.

The gene calls are TRBV19 and TRBJ2-7; 12 positions match TRBD2. V was clipped by 1 base and J by 4 bases; unmatched bases: 2. The germline V gene encodes CDR1 LNHDA and CDR2 SQIVND (reference sequence). The CDR3 has 15 residues. CDR3: CASSIGLAGAYEQYF. In nucleotides, the CDR3 is TGTGCCAGTAGTATAGGACTAGCGGGAGCTTACGAGCAGTACTTC.

CDR3 in DNA: TGTGCCAGCAGCGGTGGGGACAGTCCCTCCGAAGCTTTCTTT. Protein sequence: CASSGGDSPSEAFF. The chain recombines TRBV9 with TRBJ1-1, with 7 bases fitting TRBD1. With 3 bases clipped from V and 8 bases from J, the junction kept 10 bases outside the gene matches. Germline lookup yields CDR1 SGDLS and CDR2 YYNGEE. The length of the CDR3 is 14 residues.

V usage is TRBV9 and J usage is TRBJ2-7; D is perhaps TRBD2 (5 bases). Per the germline V gene, CDR1 is SGDLS and CDR2 is YYNGEE. Trimming left V 3 bases short and J 0 bases short, with 10 bases between. The CDR3 runs 14 residues. In nucleotides, the CDR3 is TGTGCCAGCAGCGGGCCGGGGTCCTCCTACGAGCAGTACTTC. Protein: CASSGPGSSYEQYF.

The V and J genes are TRBV11-2 and TRBJ2-2; 8 bases are shared with TRBD1. The CDR3 covers 14 residues. CDR1 and CDR2 from the germline V gene are SGHAT and FQNNGV. V dropped 8 bases and J dropped 4; count of bases not matched to a gene: 6. CDR3 protein: CASQTGVSTGELFF. The DNA for the CDR3 is TGTGCCAGCCAGACAGGGGTCAGCACCGGGGAGCTGTTTTTT.

This clonotype has only a few counts. This chain joins TRBV4-1 and TRBJ1-1; tentative D call: TRBD1 (6 bases). The CDR3 has 15 residues. CDR1 is MGHRA and CDR2 is YSYEKL in the germline V gene. The V end lost 1 base, the J end lost 5 bases, and 14 bases lay between the germline ends. CDR3 loop: CASSQVTGSGTEAFF. For the CDR3, the DNA is TGCGCCAGCAGCCAAGTAACAGGGAGTGGAACTGAAGCTTTCTTT.

This clonotype came up a few times. V is TRBV5-1 and J is TRBJ2-7, with 11 positions matching TRBD1. J gave up 4 bases and V 3 bases, and 3 bases lay outside the gene matches. CDR1 is SGHRS, CDR2 YFSETQ, per germline. This CDR3 spans 14 amino acids. The CDR3 is CASSWTGGFYEQYF. The CDR3 DNA is TGCGCCAGCAGCTGGACAGGGGGCTTTTACGAGCAGTACTTC.

The chain joins TRBV5-4 to TRBJ2-1; 11 positions match TRBD2. The CDR3 loop spans 15 amino acids. Germline values: CDR1 SGHNT, CDR2 YYREEE (reference sequence). V was pared by 0 bases and J by 13 bases, with 9 bases of the junction left unmatched. CDR3 protein: CASSLGAGLAEHQFF. CDR3 coding DNA: TGTGCCAGCAGCTTGGGCGCGGGACTAGCGGAGCACCAGTTCTTC.

This sequence joins TRBV29-1 and TRBJ1-1; no clear D. V lost 3 bases and J 1 base, leaving 6 bases between the germline ends. Germline CDR1 SQVTM, CDR2 ANQGSEA. This CDR3 contains 12 residues. The CDR3 here is CSVDWGNTEAFF. CDR3 DNA sequence: TGCAGCGTTGATTGGGGGAACACTGAAGCTTTCTTT. The full variable domain, in which reference TRBV29-1 and TRBJ1-1 provide the parts outside the CDR3, is SAVISQKPSRDICQRGTSLTIQCQVDSQVTMMFWYRQQPGQSLTLIATANQGSEATYESGFVIDKFPISRPNLTFSTLTVSNMSPEDSSIYLCSVDWGNTEAFFGQGTRLTVV.

The chain employs TRBV18 and TRBJ2-7; a possible D gene is TRBD2 (6 bases). V was cut by 3 bases and J by 0 bases, with 12 bases left in between. The CDR3 has 15 residues. CDR1 is KGHSH and CDR2 is LQKENI in the germline V gene. DNA of the CDR3: TGTGCCAGCTCACCGGAGGGCCACCTCTCCTACGAGCAGTACTTC. Translated: CASSPEGHLSYEQYF. Using reference TRBV18 and TRBJ2-7 for the parts outside the CDR3, the full variable domain is NAGVMQNPRHLVRRRGQEARLRCSPMKGHSHVYWYRQLPEEGLKFMVYLQKENIIDESGMPKERFSAEFPKEGPSILRIQQVVRGDSAAYFCASSPEGHLSYEQYFGPGTRLTVT.

This clonotype appeared many times. V usage is TRBV4-1 and J usage is TRBJ2-3; D uncertain. V dropped 1 base and J dropped 4 bases, with 6 bases sitting between them. The CDR3 is made up of 13 amino acids. Germline assignment: CDR1 MGHRA and CDR2 YSYEKL. This CDR3 is CASSQVGPDTQYF. The CDR3 nucleotides are TGCGCCAGCAGCCAAGTCGGGCCAGATACGCAGTATTTT.

This clonotype was seen a handful of times. The V and J genes are TRBV9 and TRBJ2-1; the match to TRBD1 covers 8 bases. Germline V lookup: CDR1 SGDLS, CDR2 YYNGEE. There are 15 residues in the CDR3. V shed 1 base, J shed 3 bases, and the junction held 3 bases outside the gene matches. The CDR3 is CASSVTGGYYNEQFF. As DNA, the CDR3 is TGTGCCAGCAGCGTAACAGGGGGATACTACAATGAGCAGTTCTTC. The variable domain in full, completed from reference TRBV9 and TRBJ2-1, reads DSGVTQTPKHLITATGQRVTLRCSPRSGDLSVYWYQQSLDQGLQFLIQYYNGEERAKGNILERFSAQQFPDLHSELNLSSLELGDSALYFCASSVTGGYYNEQFFGPGTRLTVL.

This clonotype was seen more than once but under ten times. The rearrangement links TRBV6-5 to TRBJ2-5; TRBD1 matches 7 bases. V was clipped by 0 bases and J by 1 base; unmatched bases: 2. Germline values: CDR1 MNHEY, CDR2 SVGAGI. The CDR3 is 15 amino acids. The CDR3 here is CASSYSTGTQETQYF. As DNA, the CDR3 is TGTGCCAGCAGTTACTCGACAGGGACCCAAGAGACCCAGTACTTC.

This clonotype has more than one count but fewer than ten. V usage is TRBV20-1 and J usage is TRBJ1-1; TRBD1 matches at 9 bases. The CDR3 sequence is 15 residues long. V dropped 6 bases and J dropped 3; count of bases not matched to a gene: 11. Germline V gene sequence: CDR1 DFQATT, CDR2 SNEGSKA (reference sequence). Here the CDR3 DNA reads TGCAGTGCCTCGGACAGGGGTGGCCAGGACACTGAAGCTTTCTTT. This gives the protein CSASDRGGQDTEAFF.

In this sample, this clonotype turned up a few times. The rearrangement joins TRBV27 to TRBJ2-1; D is ambiguous. This CDR3 region has 13 residues. Trimming stripped 6 bases from V and 4 bases from J, with 10 bases between. Looked up from germline, CDR1 is MNHEY and CDR2 is SMNVEV (reference sequence). The CDR3 sequence is CASSTRGYNEQFF. The DNA for the CDR3 is TGTGCCAGCAGCACCCGAGGATACAATGAGCAGTTCTTC.

This clonotype occurred a few times. Written as DNA, the CDR3 is TGTGCCAGCAGTTACCCGGGAGCGGGACTTACCGGGGAGCTGTTTTTT. It specifies CASSYPGAGLTGELFF. This chain uses TRBV6-2 or TRBV6-3 with TRBJ2-2, with 7 positions matching TRBD2. V gave up 2 bases and J gave up 5 bases; unmatched junction bases: 8. From germline, CDR1 is MNHEY and CDR2 SVGEGT. This CDR3 spans 16 amino acids.

The rearrangement uses TRBV27 and TRBJ1-2; 12 nucleotides match TRBD1. In germline, CDR1 is MNHEY, CDR2 SMNVEV (reference sequence). The CDR3 extends over 14 amino acids. V trimming: 5 bases; J trimming: 7 bases; junction bases outside the gene matches: 5. The CDR3 is CASSPGTGGFGYTF. The DNA for the CDR3 is TGTGCCAGCAGTCCCGGGACAGGGGGCTTTGGCTACACCTTC.

This clonotype appeared a few times. The rearrangement joins TRBV4-2 to TRBJ2-7, with unresolved D. Germline loops: CDR1 LGHNA, CDR2 YNFKEQ. This CDR3 region has 15 residues. The germline V and J ends were trimmed by 0 bases and 2 bases, with 11 bases remaining between them. CDR3 loop: CASSQDPTSPYEQYF. The CDR3 DNA sequence: TGTGCCAGCAGCCAAGATCCAACCTCCCCCTACGAGCAGTACTTC.

This clonotype was found a few times. CDR3 loop: CASNPGQSYEQYF. CDR3 bases: TGTGCCAGCAATCCGGGACAGAGTTACGAGCAGTACTTC. This chain links TRBV6-6 with TRBJ2-7; 7 bases line up with TRBD1. In germline, CDR1 is MNHNY, CDR2 SVGAGI (reference sequence). The CDR3 is 13 residues long. Germline trimming cut 7 bases from V and 4 bases from J; bases unmatched to any gene: 7.

The CDR3 loop reads CASSVRTVEAFF. The CDR3 DNA follows: TGTGCCAGCAGCGTAAGGACAGTGGAAGCTTTCTTT. The chain uses TRBV14 and TRBJ1-1, with D tentatively TRBD1 (6 bases). CDR3 size: 12 residues. The V end was cut by 5 bases, the J end by 8 bases, with 12 bases between. Germline V gene sequence: CDR1 SGHDN, CDR2 FVKESK.

This chain connects TRBV27 to TRBJ1-1; D is unresolved. V gave up 7 bases and J gave up 1 base, with 10 bases separating them. Germline lookup yields CDR1 MNHEY and CDR2 SMNVEV (reference sequence). The CDR3 is 13 residues long. CDR3 DNA sequence: TGTGCCAGCATGCTTACAGCGAACACTGAAGCTTTCTTT. It codes for CASMLTANTEAFF.

The gene calls are TRBV6-2 or TRBV6-3 and TRBJ1-1, with D possibly matching TRBD1 (6 bases). Trimming took off 5 bases at V and 1 base at J, with 29 bases between the two ends. The CDR3 loop spans 20 amino acids. Germline V lookup: CDR1 MNHEY, CDR2 SVGEGT. CDR3 sequence reads: CASSPTSLVGGLRGNTEAFF. The CDR3 DNA sequence: TGTGCCAGCAGTCCCACCTCTCTGGTTGGGGGGCTTCGTGGGAACACTGAAGCTTTCTTT.

This clonotype was seen only a few times. This chain joins TRBV7-9 and TRBJ2-3; a weak D match, TRBD2 (6 bases). The CDR3 length is 16 residues. The germline CDR1 and CDR2 sequences are SEHNR and FQNEAQ (reference sequence). V was pared by 10 bases and J by 0 bases, with 20 bases between. The DNA of the CDR3 is TGTGCCACGTCGCCGGGGACTTTCGTTAGCACAGATACGCAGTATTTT. It codes for CATSPGTFVSTDTQYF.

This clonotype was seen more than once but under ten times. The DNA of the CDR3 is TGTGCCTGGAGTTTCACAGGGGGGCAAGAGACCCAGTACTTC. It yields the protein CAWSFTGGQETQYF. The V and J genes are TRBV30 and TRBJ2-5; TRBD1 aligns across 8 bases. Per germline, CDR1 GTSNPN and CDR2 SVGIG (reference sequence). With 2 bases clipped from V and 2 bases from J, the junction kept 4 bases outside the gene matches. The CDR3 is 14 residues long.

This clonotype was detected a few times. The CDR3 DNA reads as TGTGCCACCCCTTTTGCGGGGGGTCTCTACAATGAGCAGTTCTTC. It encodes CATPFAGGLYNEQFF. The rearrangement joins TRBV12-3 or TRBV12-4 to TRBJ2-1, with TRBD2 matching 8 bases. The V gene end was trimmed by 10 bases and the J gene end by 3 bases; junction bases not matched to a gene: 11. The CDR3 is 15 residues long.

The chain is built from TRBV14 and TRBJ2-7, with D uncertain. Germline CDR1 SGHDN, CDR2 FVKESK. The CDR3 runs 13 residues. V gave up 1 base and J gave up 3 bases, with 7 bases separating them. The CDR3 nucleotides read TGTGCCAGCAGCCAAGGGATTCGCTACGAGCAGTACTTC. Its translation is CASSQGIRYEQYF.

This clonotype was picked up many times. This sequence joins TRBV13 and TRBJ1-2, with D unresolved. From germline, CDR1 is PRHDT and CDR2 FYEKMQ (reference sequence). The CDR3 loop spans 12 amino acids. Deletions cut 6 bases from V and 5 bases from J, with 10 bases between. This CDR3 is CASSGRAYGYTF. CDR3 sequence (DNA): TGTGCCAGCAGTGGGAGGGCTTATGGCTACACCTTC.

The V and J genes are TRBV19 and TRBJ1-1, with D unclear. Trimming stripped 7 bases from V and 0 bases from J, with 12 bases between. CDR3 length: 14 amino acids. Germline-derived CDR1 and CDR2 are LNHDA and SQIVND (reference sequence). Here the CDR3 reads CASMQHLMNTEAFF. DNA for the CDR3: TGTGCCAGTATGCAGCATCTTATGAACACTGAAGCTTTCTTT.

This clonotype was seen more than once but under ten times. J is TRBJ1-4 and V is TRBV29-1, with D possibly being TRBD1 (5 bases). From germline, CDR1 is SQVTM and CDR2 ANQGSEA. The CDR3 runs 13 residues. V shed 7 bases and J shed 4 bases, with 13 bases lying between them. CDR3: CSAAGGGNEKLFF. CDR3 sequence (DNA): TGCAGCGCTGCCGGGGGAGGTAATGAAAAACTGTTTTTT.

This clonotype occurred a few times. The gene calls are TRBV4-3 and TRBJ2-2; TRBD1 agrees at 9 bases. Germline loops: CDR1 LGHNA, CDR2 YSLEER. CDR3 length: 16 residues. After removal of 0 bases from V and 3 bases from J, the junction contained 2 bases not matched to a gene. CDR3 amino acids: CASSQDYRGHTGELFF. The CDR3 DNA is TGCGCCAGCAGCCAAGACTACAGGGGGCACACCGGGGAGCTGTTTTTT.

The chain links TRBV7-9 to TRBJ2-7; a weak D match, TRBD2 (6 bases). Looked up from germline, CDR1 is SEHNR and CDR2 is FQNEAQ (reference sequence). The V end lost 11 bases, the J end lost 7 bases, and 15 bases lay between the germline ends. This CDR3 has 11 residues. The CDR3 region has the DNA TGTGCCTCAACGGGGGTAGAGGAGCAGTACTTC. It encodes CASTGVEEQYF.

The rearrangement joins TRBV30 to TRBJ2-1; maybe TRBD2 (5 bases). CDR3 length equals 14 residues. Deletions cut 0 bases from V and 7 bases from J, with 13 bases between. Germline V gene lookup returns CDR1 GTSNPN and CDR2 SVGIG (reference sequence). Here the CDR3 reads CAWSVGSSPNEQFF. The CDR3 region has the DNA TGTGCCTGGAGTGTAGGGTCTAGCCCTAATGAGCAGTTCTTC.

The sample holds many counts of this clonotype. The chain uses TRBV12-3 or TRBV12-4 and TRBJ2-1, with D tentatively TRBD2 (7 bases). The CDR3 contains 12 residues. Trimming stripped 6 bases from V and 6 bases from J, with 9 bases between. DNA of the CDR3: TGTGCCAGCAGCCGGGGGGCCAATGAGCAGTTCTTC. Translated, it gives CASSRGANEQFF.